Sequencing of this T cell receptor (beta chain) was carried out in a study of T cells in Graves' hyperthyroidism and ophthalmopathy. General observations from the study: Most thyroid clonotypes expanded above 0.001 appeared in blood too.

This clonotype came up a few times. As yet, its antigen is unknown. Amplified regions were TCR beta CDR3 sequences from RNA transcripts. During a first-round RT-PCR of the TCR CDR3, the HTBI primer set was used. Each CDR3 protein is one row after TCRdb ran MiXCR on the multiplex PCR reads. The table lists approximately 530,000 distinct CDR3 sequences, about 20% of them singletons. Material: blood. The TCR comes from a man aged 35-49 years with Graves' ophthalmopathy.

CDR3 region: CASSLSLAGGAEQFF. CDR3 coding DNA: TGTGCCAGCAGCTTAAGCCTAGCGGGAGGAGCAGAGCAGTTCTTC. The gene calls are TRBV7-2 and TRBJ2-1; 11 bases match TRBD2. V lost 2 bases, J lost 10 bases, and 7 bases stayed unmatched. The V gene's germline CDR1 is SGHTA and CDR2 FQGNSA. The CDR3 loop spans 15 amino acids. The full variable domain, with the rest looked up from reference TRBV7-2 and TRBJ2-1, is GAGVSQSPSNKVTEKGKDVELRCDPISGHTALYWYRQSLGQGLEFLIYFQGNSAPDKSGLPSDRFSAERTGGSVSTLTIQRTQQEDSAVYLCASSLSLAGGAEQFFGPGTRLTVL.